These T cell receptor beta chains were read from a single sample in a study of blood T cell repertoires in COVID-19. TCRdb's copy holds only in-frame clones and misses some; the assay was immunoSEQ multiplex PCR. This table holds about 270,000 clones, roughly nine tenths found once. Sequenced material: peripheral blood. Receptors were obtained from a man aged 35 to 55 with active or convalescent COVID-19. Each CDR3 is given without its conserved first and last residue.

13 | TRBJ1-2 | TRBV9 | ASSAEGGINYGYT
15 | TRBJ1-6 | TRBV3-1/TRBV3-2 | ASSLFRPGGYNSPLH
13 | TRBJ2-1 | TRBV6-4 | ASSDPGASYNEQF
10 | TRBJ1-1 | TRBV6-5 | ASNTGIVEAF
11 | TRBJ1-1 | TRBV11-2 | ASRYTGNTEAF
10 | TRBJ2-7 | TRBV6-2/TRBV6-3 | ASSSDSYEQY
12 | TRBJ1-1 | TRBV4-1 | ATSPRGVNTEAF
13 | TRBJ2-3 | TRBV3-1/TRBV3-2 | ATQPDTYSTDTQY
13 | TRBJ1-1 | TRBV10-2 | ASGRAYTRNTEAF
12 | TRBJ2-5 | TRBV4-2 | ASSHAGQGETQY
11 | TRBJ1-2 | TRBV30 | AWSPDTDYGYT
13 | TRBJ2-1 | TRBV3-1/TRBV3-2 | ASSQGAAGTHEQF
13 | TRBJ2-5 | TRBV13 | ASSSPRGREETQY
12 | TRBJ1-4 | TRBV5-1 | ASSLSTDNEKLF
14 | TRBJ2-7 | TRBV5-1 | ASSPGGQGAFHEQY